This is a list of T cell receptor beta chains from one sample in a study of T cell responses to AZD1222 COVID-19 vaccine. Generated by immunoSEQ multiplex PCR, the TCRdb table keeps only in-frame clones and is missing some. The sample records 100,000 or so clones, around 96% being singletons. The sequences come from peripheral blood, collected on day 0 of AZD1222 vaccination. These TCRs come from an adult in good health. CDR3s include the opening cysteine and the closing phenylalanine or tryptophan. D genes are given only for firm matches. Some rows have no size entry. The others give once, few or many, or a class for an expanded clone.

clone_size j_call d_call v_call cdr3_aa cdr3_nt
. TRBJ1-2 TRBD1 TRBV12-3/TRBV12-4 CASSLGQGEGYTF TGTGCCAGCAGCCTGGGACAGGGAGAAGGCTACACCTTC
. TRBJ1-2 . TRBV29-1 CSFGGNYGYTF TGCAGCTTCGGTGGTAACTATGGCTACACCTTC
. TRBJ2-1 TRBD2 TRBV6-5 CASTGRGERWKQFF TGTGCCAGCACCGGACGGGGGGAGAGGTGGAAACAGTTCTTC
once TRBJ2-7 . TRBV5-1 CASSADHRAWDEQYF TGCGCCAGCAGCGCGGATCACAGGGCCTGGGACGAGCAGTACTTC
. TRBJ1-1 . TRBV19 CASNLGRAMNTEAFF TGTGCCAGTAACCTTGGTAGAGCCATGAACACTGAAGCTTTCTTT
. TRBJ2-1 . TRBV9 CASSRSGDAYNEQFF TGTGCCAGCAGTCGCTCAGGGGATGCCTACAATGAGCAGTTCTTC
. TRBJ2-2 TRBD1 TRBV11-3 CASSSRDRDTGELFF TGTGCCAGCAGCTCCCGGGACAGGGACACCGGGGAGCTGTTTTTT
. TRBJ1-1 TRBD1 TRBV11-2 CASSSYRGVNTEAFF TGTGCCAGCAGCTCATACAGGGGGGTGAACACTGAAGCTTTCTTT
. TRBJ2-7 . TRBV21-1 CASSKELPGQGTPTLSYEQYF TGTGCCAGCAGCAAAGAACTACCGGGACAGGGGACACCCACCCTCTCCTACGAGCAGTACTTC
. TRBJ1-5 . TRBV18 CASSNSQGTNQPQHF TGTGCCAGCTCTAACTCACAGGGCACCAATCAGCCCCAGCATTTT
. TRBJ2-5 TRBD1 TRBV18 CASSLQGAFQETQYF TGTGCCAGCTCACTACAGGGGGCATTCCAAGAGACCCAGTACTTC
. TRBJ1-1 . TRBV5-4 CASSLGQVVNTEAFF TGTGCCAGCAGCTTGGGACAGGTGGTTAACACTGAAGCTTTCTTT
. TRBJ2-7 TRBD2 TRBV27 CASSRRTSGSYEQYF TGTGCCAGCAGTCGACGAACGAGCGGGAGCTACGAGCAGTACTTC
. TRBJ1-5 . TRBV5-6 CASSSQGLPQHF TGTGCCAGCAGCTCCCAGGGGCTGCCCCAGCATTTT
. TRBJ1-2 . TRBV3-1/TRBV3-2 CASRRVGEYGYTF TGTGCCAGCAGGCGGGTGGGGGAGTATGGCTACACCTTC
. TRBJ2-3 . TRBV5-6 CASTKGGTQYF TGTGCCAGCACGAAGGGTGGTACGCAGTATTTT
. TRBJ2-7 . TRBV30 CAWSVLPGGAFYEQYF TGTGCCTGGAGTGTACTTCCCGGGGGTGCTTTTTACGAGCAGTACTTC
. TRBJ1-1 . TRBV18 CASSQGGPTEAFF TGTGCCAGCTCCCAAGGGGGGCCCACTGAAGCTTTCTTT
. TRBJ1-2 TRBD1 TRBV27 CASSKGQGLGGYTF TGTGCCAGCAGTAAGGGACAGGGGCTGGGTGGCTACACCTTC
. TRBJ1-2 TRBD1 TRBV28 CASRRRQGVFGGYTF TGTGCCAGCAGAAGACGGCAGGGGGTATTCGGTGGCTACACCTTC
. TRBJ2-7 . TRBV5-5 CASNHLGGYEQYF TGTGCCAGCAATCACCTGGGGGGCTACGAGCAGTACTTC
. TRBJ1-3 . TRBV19 CASGGSGNTIYF TGTGCCAGTGGGGGATCTGGAAACACCATATATTTT
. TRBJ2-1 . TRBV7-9 CASSFNEQFF TGTGCCAGCAGCTTTAATGAGCAGTTCTTC
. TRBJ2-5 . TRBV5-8 CASSSQGLEETQYF TGTGCCAGCAGCTCTCAGGGACTTGAAGAGACCCAGTACTTC
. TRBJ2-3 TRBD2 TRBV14 CASSQGNLAGGTDTQYF TGTGCCAGCAGCCAAGGAAACCTAGCGGGGGGAACAGATACGCAGTATTTT
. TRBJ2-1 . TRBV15 CATSTGASYNEQFF TGTGCCACCAGCACCGGGGCCTCCTACAATGAGCAGTTCTTC
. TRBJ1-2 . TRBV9 CASSVDSNYGYTF TGTGCCAGCAGCGTCGACTCTAACTATGGCTACACCTTC
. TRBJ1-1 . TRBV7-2 CASSLDWGLITEAFF TGTGCCAGCAGCTTAGATTGGGGCCTTATCACTGAAGCTTTCTTT
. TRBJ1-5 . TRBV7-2 CASSWQGLNQPQHF TGTGCCAGCAGCTGGCAGGGGCTCAATCAGCCCCAGCATTTT
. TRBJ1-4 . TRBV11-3 CASSLGAGLNEKLFF TGTGCCAGCAGCTTGGGGGCAGGGCTTAATGAAAAACTGTTTTTT
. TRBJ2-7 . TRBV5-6 CASSFGADPYEQYF TGTGCCAGCAGCTTCGGTGCGGACCCCTACGAGCAGTACTTC
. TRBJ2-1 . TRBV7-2 CASTQTTSQGRSEQFF TGTGCCAGCACCCAAACTACCTCACAGGGGAGGAGCGAGCAGTTCTTC
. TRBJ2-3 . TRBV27 CASRGIRGRYTQYF TGTGCCAGTAGGGGGATCAGGGGACGATATACGCAGTATTTT
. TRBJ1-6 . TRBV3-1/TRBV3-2 CASSERGEWDTYNSPLHF TGTGCCAGCAGCGAAAGGGGGGAGTGGGATACCTATAATTCACCCCTCCACTTT
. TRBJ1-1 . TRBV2 CASSKQGLNTEAFF TGTGCCAGCAGCAAACAGGGACTGAACACTGAAGCTTTCTTT
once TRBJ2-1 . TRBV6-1 CASSEPRIRLNNEQFF TGTGCCAGCAGTGAACCCCGGATCCGGTTAAACAATGAGCAGTTCTTC
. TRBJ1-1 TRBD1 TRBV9 CASSITGDSTEAFF TGTGCCAGCAGCATAACAGGGGATAGCACTGAAGCTTTCTTT